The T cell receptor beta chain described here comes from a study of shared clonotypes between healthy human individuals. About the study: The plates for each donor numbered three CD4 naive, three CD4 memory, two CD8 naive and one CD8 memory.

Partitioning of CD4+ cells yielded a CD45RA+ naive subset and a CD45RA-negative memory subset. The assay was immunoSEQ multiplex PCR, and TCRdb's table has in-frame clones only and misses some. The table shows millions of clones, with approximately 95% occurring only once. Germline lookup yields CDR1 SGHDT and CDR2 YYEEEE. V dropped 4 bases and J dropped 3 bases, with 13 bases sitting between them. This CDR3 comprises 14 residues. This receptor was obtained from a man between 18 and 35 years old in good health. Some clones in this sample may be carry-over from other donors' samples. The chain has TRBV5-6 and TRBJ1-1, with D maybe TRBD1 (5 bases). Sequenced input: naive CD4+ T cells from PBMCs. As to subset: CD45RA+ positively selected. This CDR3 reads CASSIRGSYTEAFF. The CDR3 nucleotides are TGTGCCAGCAGCATAAGGGGTAGTTACACTGAAGCTTTCTTT.